The rows below give T cell receptor beta chains drawn from one sample of a study of human T cells and chemical hapten exposure. In TCRdb, the RACE reads were re-called with MiXCR into one record per CDR3 protein. The sample lists about 73,000 distinct CDR3 sequences; around 7.9% were seen once. The input for sequencing was whole blood, taken in connection with sensitization to the hapten diphenylcyclopropenone (DPC). The receptors were gathered from a woman aged 50 to 60 with alopecia areata. Some clones in this sample may be carry-over from other donors' samples. The CDR3 runs from the conserved cysteine through the conserved F or W. The D gene is left open where the match is weak. Where a row states a size, it is once, few, many or the class of an expanded clone; other rows omit it.

NA | TRBJ2-3 | TRBV18 | TRBD1 | TGTGCCAGCTCCCCCGGGACAGCCGGCGATACGCAGTATTTT | CASSPGTAGDTQYF
many | TRBJ2-1 | TRBV9 | TRBD1 | TGTGCCAGCAGCGTCGGGACAGGCACCTACAATGAGCAGTTCTTC | CASSVGTGTYNEQFF
NA | TRBJ1-2 | TRBV18 | TRBD1 | TGTGCCAGCTCCCCAGACAGGGACTATGGCTACACCTTC | CASSPDRDYGYTF
few | TRBJ2-1 | TRBV10-3 | TRBD2 | TGTGCCATCAGAGGGACTACCCAGAATGAGCAGTTCTTC | CAIRGTTQNEQFF
few | TRBJ2-2 | TRBV27 | TRBD2 | TGTGCCAGCAGTTTCTTTAGACTAGCGAGGAACACCGGGGAGCTGTTTTTT | CASSFFRLARNTGELFF
NA | TRBJ2-3 | TRBV30 | NA | TGTGCCTGGACGGCAGGGTACACAGATACGCAGTATTTT | CAWTAGYTDTQYF
many | TRBJ2-3 | TRBV29-1 | TRBD2 | TGCAGCGTTGGTTGGGGGGGGAGCACAGATACGCAGTATTTT | CSVGWGGSTDTQYF
many | TRBJ2-5 | TRBV29-1 | NA | TGCAGCGTTGTAGGACATCCTAAGGCAGAGACCCAGTACTTC | CSVVGHPKAETQYF
many | TRBJ1-3 | TRBV27 | NA | TGTGCCAGCAGACTCAATTGGACACCTGGAAACACCATATATTTT | CASRLNWTPGNTIYF
NA | TRBJ2-3 | TRBV5-1 | TRBD2 | TGCGCCAGCAGCTTGACGGGGACTAGCGGGATCGTAGGAGATACGCAGTATTTT | CASSLTGTSGIVGDTQYF
many | TRBJ1-4 | TRBV2 | NA | TGTGCCACATTGAAAGGGGCTAGGACTGAAAAACTGTTTTTT | CATLKGARTEKLFF
NA | TRBJ2-7 | TRBV20-1 | NA | TGCAGTGCTAGAGATTATACCGAGCAGTACTTC | CSARDYTEQYF
few | TRBJ1-1 | TRBV7-3 | NA | TGTGCCAGCAGCTCGGGAGGAGGGACTGAAGCTTTCTTT | CASSSGGGTEAFF
few | TRBJ1-1 | TRBV18 | NA | TGTGCCAGCTCACAACGACCGCTGACTGAAGCTTTCTTT | CASSQRPLTEAFF
NA | TRBJ2-1 | TRBV7-2 | NA | TGTGCCAGCAGCTGGAGCTCCTACAATGAGCAGTTCTTC | CASSWSSYNEQFF
many | TRBJ2-2 | TRBV20-1 | NA | TGCAGTGCTAGGTGGGGCACCGGGGAGCTGTTTTTT | CSARWGTGELFF
NA | TRBJ2-7 | TRBV28 | TRBD2 | TGTGCCAGCAGTCCGGGAGGCGTCCGGTCGTACGAGCAGTACTTC | CASSPGGVRSYEQYF
few | TRBJ1-1 | TRBV20-1 | NA | TGCAGTGCTAGAGAGGGGCTGAACACTGAAGCTTTCTTT | CSAREGLNTEAFF
few | TRBJ2-3 | TRBV12-3/TRBV12-4 | TRBD1 | TGTGCCAGCAGCCCAGGGGGAACTCGGAGCACAGATACGCAGTATTTT | CASSPGGTRSTDTQYF
many | TRBJ1-2 | TRBV29-1 | TRBD1 | TGCAGCGCCCCGTCCGGGACAGATTATGGCTACACCTTC | CSAPSGTDYGYTF
many | TRBJ1-6 | TRBV30 | NA | TGTGCCTGGAGTGTTGCGGATTTAAAGAATTCACCCCTCCACTTT | CAWSVADLKNSPLHF
NA | TRBJ2-1 | TRBV11-2 | NA | TGTGCCAGCAGCTTTGGGGGCGCGCTAAGCTCCTACAATGAGCAGTTCTTC | CASSFGGALSSYNEQFF
NA | TRBJ2-2 | TRBV3-1 | NA | TGTGCCAGCAGCCCGCGGAGTGTAGCCCTCGGGGAGCTGTTTTTT | CASSPRSVALGELFF
NA | TRBJ1-1 | TRBV6-5 | NA | TGTGCCAGCAGTTATGGTGCTAACTCAAACACTGAAGCTTTCTTT | CASSYGANSNTEAFF
many | TRBJ2-3 | TRBV2 | NA | TGTGCCAGCAGTGAAGCAGATACGCAGTATTTT | CASSEADTQYF
many | TRBJ2-3 | TRBV2 | TRBD1 | TGTGCCAGCACCCGGACAGGGACTAGCACAGATACGCAGTATTTT | CASTRTGTSTDTQYF
few | TRBJ1-6 | TRBV4-2 | NA | TGTGCCAGCAGCCCTTCCAGTTCCAATTCACCCCTCCACTTT | CASSPSSSNSPLHF
many | TRBJ1-3 | TRBV6-1 | NA | TGTGCCAGCAGTGAAGGACCGAACTCTGGAAACACCATATATTTT | CASSEGPNSGNTIYF
many | TRBJ1-2 | TRBV29-1 | NA | TGCAGCGTTGGGTCAGACAGTCTTCAGTTGGACACCTTC | CSVGSDSLQLDTF
NA | TRBJ1-4 | TRBV5-5 | NA | TGTGCCAGCAGCACTTCTCACGGACGGAGTGAAAAACTGTTTTTT | CASSTSHGRSEKLFF
few | TRBJ1-1 | TRBV2 | NA | TGTGCCAGCAGTGAATTGGTGGGGAAAGGTGAAGCTTTCTTT | CASSELVGKGEAFF
many | TRBJ2-3 | TRBV11-2 | TRBD2 | TGTGCCAGCAGGCGGGAGTACAGCACAGATACGCAGTATTTT | CASRREYSTDTQYF
many | TRBJ1-1 | TRBV18 | TRBD1 | TGTGCCAGCTCACCAACAGACAGGGCGGCTTTCTTT | CASSPTDRAAFF
NA | TRBJ1-5 | TRBV20-1 | NA | TGCAGTGCCAGATTCGGGCTTGAACAGCCCCAGCATTTT | CSARFGLEQPQHF
NA | TRBJ1-5 | TRBV5-1 | NA | TGCGCCAGCAGCTTAGGCTTGGGGCAGGGCAATCAGCCCCAGCATTTT | CASSLGLGQGNQPQHF
many | TRBJ2-7 | TRBV20-1 | TRBD1 | TGCAGTGCTAGGTTACGTGACAGGGAGTTCCCTCACGAGCAGTACTTC | CSARLRDREFPHEQYF
few | TRBJ2-1 | TRBV7-9 | NA | TGTGCCAGCAGCCTAAGATCCCTTGGAATCAATGAGCAGTTCTTC | CASSLRSLGINEQFF
few | TRBJ1-5 | TRBV6-2/TRBV6-3 | TRBD1 | TGTGCCAGCAGTAGACCGGGACAGGGTAGCAATCAGCCCCAGCATTTT | CASSRPGQGSNQPQHF
NA | TRBJ2-3 | TRBV6-1 | NA | TGTGCCAGCAGTGATCGAGGGGAGGGCACAGATACGCAGTATTTT | CASSDRGEGTDTQYF
few | TRBJ1-5 | TRBV27 | NA | TGTGCCAGCAGTTCGGGGCCGAATCAGCCCCAGCATTTT | CASSSGPNQPQHF
NA | TRBJ1-5 | TRBV20-1 | NA | TGCAGTGCTAGAGATGGGGGGCAGCCCCGGCATTTT | CSARDGGQPRHF
NA | TRBJ2-2 | TRBV9 | TRBD1 | TGTGCCAGCAGCGTAGCTGACAGGGGGCTAGACACCGGGGAGCTGTTTTTT | CASSVADRGLDTGELFF
many | TRBJ1-2 | TRBV6-6 | TRBD1 | TGTGCCAGCAGTTTTGGACAGGGCGGCTATGGCTACACCTTC | CASSFGQGGYGYTF
NA | TRBJ2-3 | TRBV2 | TRBD2 | TGTGCCAGCAGCGAGACTAGCGGGGGAGTTAGCACAGATACGCAGTATTTT | CASSETSGGVSTDTQYF
NA | TRBJ2-7 | TRBV12-3/TRBV12-4 | TRBD1 | TGTGCCAGCAGTTTAGCAGGGGGCACATACGAGCAGTACTTC | CASSLAGGTYEQYF
NA | TRBJ2-7 | TRBV5-1 | TRBD1 | TGCGCCAGCAGCCCTCGACAGGGTAACTACGAGCAGTACTTC | CASSPRQGNYEQYF